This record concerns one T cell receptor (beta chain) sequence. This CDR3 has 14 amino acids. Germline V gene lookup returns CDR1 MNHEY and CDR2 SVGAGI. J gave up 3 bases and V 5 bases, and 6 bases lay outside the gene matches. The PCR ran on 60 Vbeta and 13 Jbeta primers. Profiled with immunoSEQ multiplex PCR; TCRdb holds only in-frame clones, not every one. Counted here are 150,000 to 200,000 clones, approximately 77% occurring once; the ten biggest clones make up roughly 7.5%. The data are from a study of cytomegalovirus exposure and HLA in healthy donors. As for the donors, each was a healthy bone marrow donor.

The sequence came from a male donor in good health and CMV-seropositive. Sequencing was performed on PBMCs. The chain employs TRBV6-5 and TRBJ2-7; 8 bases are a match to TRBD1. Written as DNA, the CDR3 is TGTGCCAGCAGTCCTCCTACAGGGGGCTACGAGCAGTACTTC. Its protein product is CASSPPTGGYEQYF.